A selection of T cell receptor beta chains follows, all from one sample in a study of shared clonotypes between healthy human individuals. Using immunoSEQ multiplex PCR, the repertoire was profiled, and TCRdb retains in-frame clones only, with some absent. The table shows hundreds of thousands of clones, with roughly 96% occurring only once. The sample consisted of naive CD8+ T cells sorted from blood. These receptors were collected from a woman aged 30 to 39 in good health. CDR3s include the opening cysteine and the closing phenylalanine or tryptophan. The D gene is left open where the match is weak. Clone size is not always given. Where it is, it says once, few, many or a class for expanded clones.

abundance: .; d_gene: TRBD2; v_gene: TRBV9; j_gene: TRBJ2-1; CDR3nt: TGTGCCAGCAGCGTAGGGGCGGGAGAATACAATGAGCAGTTCTTC; CDR3aa: CASSVGAGEYNEQFF
abundance: .; d_gene: TRBD2; v_gene: TRBV5-8; j_gene: TRBJ2-5; CDR3nt: TGTGCCAGCAGCCCCGGCGCGGGGGGAGCGGAAGAGACCCAGTACTTC; CDR3aa: CASSPGAGGAEETQYF
abundance: .; d_gene: .; v_gene: TRBV7-9; j_gene: TRBJ2-4; CDR3nt: TGTGCCAGCAGCGAGCCCCTCGAGGGTAAAAACATTCAGTACTTC; CDR3aa: CASSEPLEGKNIQYF
abundance: .; d_gene: .; v_gene: TRBV4-2; j_gene: TRBJ1-4; CDR3nt: TGTGCCAGCAGCCAAGCATCACTCGTGGAACTGTTTTTT; CDR3aa: CASSQASLVELFF
abundance: .; d_gene: .; v_gene: TRBV27; j_gene: TRBJ2-1; CDR3nt: TGTGCCAGCAAGCGTAGCGGCTCCTACAATGAGCAGTTCTTC; CDR3aa: CASKRSGSYNEQFF
abundance: once; d_gene: .; v_gene: TRBV5-6; j_gene: TRBJ2-2; CDR3nt: TGTGCCAGCAGGGAGACTAGTACTTTCTCCGGGGAGCTGTTTTTT; CDR3aa: CASRETSTFSGELFF
abundance: .; d_gene: .; v_gene: TRBV7-9; j_gene: TRBJ1-4; CDR3nt: TGTGCCAGCAGCTTAGCTAGCGAAAAACTGTTTTTT; CDR3aa: CASSLASEKLFF
abundance: .; d_gene: .; v_gene: TRBV6-5; j_gene: TRBJ2-3; CDR3nt: TGTGCCAGCAGAGCGGCAGATACGCAGTATTTT; CDR3aa: CASRAADTQYF
abundance: .; d_gene: .; v_gene: TRBV19; j_gene: TRBJ2-1; CDR3nt: TGTGCCAGTAGTACTGGGGCCTTTATGTTATGGGGATACAATGAGCAGTTCTTC; CDR3aa: CASSTGAFMLWGYNEQFF
abundance: .; d_gene: .; v_gene: TRBV10-3; j_gene: TRBJ1-2; CDR3nt: TGTGCCACCCTTGCGGACGGGAACTATGGCTACACCTTC; CDR3aa: CATLADGNYGYTF
abundance: .; d_gene: .; v_gene: TRBV28; j_gene: TRBJ2-7; CDR3nt: TGTGCCAGCAGGGACGACTCCATGTACTACGAGCAGTACTTC; CDR3aa: CASRDDSMYYEQYF
abundance: .; d_gene: TRBD2; v_gene: TRBV2; j_gene: TRBJ2-4; CDR3nt: TGTGCCAGCATGGGTGGAAGAAGCGGGAACTTAGCCAAAAACATTCAGTACTTC; CDR3aa: CASMGGRSGNLAKNIQYF
abundance: .; d_gene: .; v_gene: TRBV4-1; j_gene: TRBJ2-4; CDR3nt: TGCGCCAGCAGCCAAGATCCCGTACTAGAAAACATTCAGTACTTC; CDR3aa: CASSQDPVLENIQYF
abundance: .; d_gene: TRBD1; v_gene: TRBV5-4; j_gene: TRBJ2-3; CDR3nt: TGTGCCAGCAGCCGGGGGCAGGGGGCGCTTACCGGAGATACGCAGTATTTT; CDR3aa: CASSRGQGALTGDTQYF
abundance: once; d_gene: .; v_gene: TRBV27; j_gene: TRBJ2-3; CDR3nt: TGTGCCAGCAGTCACACAGATACGCAGTATTTT; CDR3aa: CASSHTDTQYF
abundance: once; d_gene: TRBD2; v_gene: TRBV7-8; j_gene: TRBJ2-7; CDR3nt: TGTGCCAGCAGCGGGTCGGCGAACGGGAGGACTAGGTACGAGCAGTACTTC; CDR3aa: CASSGSANGRTRYEQYF
abundance: .; d_gene: .; v_gene: TRBV28; j_gene: TRBJ1-2; CDR3nt: TGTGCTGAAAAACAAACAGGGAACTATGGCTACACCTTC; CDR3aa: CAEKQTGNYGYTF
abundance: .; d_gene: .; v_gene: TRBV27; j_gene: TRBJ1-2; CDR3nt: TGTGCCAGCAGTTTCACCCCTCGGGGGGGGTATGGCTACACCTTC; CDR3aa: CASSFTPRGGYGYTF
abundance: .; d_gene: .; v_gene: TRBV18; j_gene: TRBJ2-7; CDR3nt: TGTGCCAGCTCACCACCTGACGGTACACACTACGAGCAGTACTTC; CDR3aa: CASSPPDGTHYEQYF
abundance: .; d_gene: TRBD1; v_gene: TRBV6-5; j_gene: TRBJ2-1; CDR3nt: TGTGCCAGCAGTTATGGTGGGACAGGGGGCAATGAGCAGTTCTTC; CDR3aa: CASSYGGTGGNEQFF